This TCR beta chain was sequenced during a study of blood T cell repertoires in COVID-19. Study overall: Some COVID-19 samples were acute and others convalescent; all came from the United States, Italy and Spain. Nucleic acid was either cDNA or gDNA, and it came from T cells, B-cell-depleted T cells, or PBMCs.

How the authors handled the data: From reference gene primer amplification, estimates of nucleated cell counts were derived. The table came from immunoSEQ multiplex PCR; TCRdb's copy has only in-frame clones and leaves some out. D and trimming were read from the DNA, whereas the V and J calls and clone size are those reported in that table. The table lists 95,000 to 150,000 clones, 88% of them singletons. The CDR3 is 13 residues long. Trimming stripped 3 bases from V and 8 bases from J, with 10 bases between. The germline gives CDR1 MNHEY, CDR2 SMNVEV (reference sequence). This chain joins TRBV27 and TRBJ1-4, with D possibly TRBD1 on 5 matching bases. The TCR was taken from a woman between 50 and 59 years old with active or convalescent COVID-19. Sequenced: peripheral blood. The CDR3 loop is CASSFGGGEKLFF. In nucleotides, the CDR3 is TGTGCCAGCAGTTTCGGGGGGGGAGAAAAACTGTTTTTT.